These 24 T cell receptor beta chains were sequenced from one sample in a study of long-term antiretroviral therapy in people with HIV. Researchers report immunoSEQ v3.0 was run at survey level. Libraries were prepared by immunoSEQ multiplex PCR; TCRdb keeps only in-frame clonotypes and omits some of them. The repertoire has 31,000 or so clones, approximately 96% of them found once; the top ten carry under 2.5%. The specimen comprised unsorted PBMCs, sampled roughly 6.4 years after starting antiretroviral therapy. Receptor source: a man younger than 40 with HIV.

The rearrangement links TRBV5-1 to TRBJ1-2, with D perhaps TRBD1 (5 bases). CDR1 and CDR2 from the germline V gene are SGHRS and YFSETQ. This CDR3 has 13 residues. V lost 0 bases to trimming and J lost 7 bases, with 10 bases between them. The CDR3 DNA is TGCGCCAGCAGCTTGGCCGGGGGAGGTGGCTACACCTTC. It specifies CASSLAGGGGYTF.

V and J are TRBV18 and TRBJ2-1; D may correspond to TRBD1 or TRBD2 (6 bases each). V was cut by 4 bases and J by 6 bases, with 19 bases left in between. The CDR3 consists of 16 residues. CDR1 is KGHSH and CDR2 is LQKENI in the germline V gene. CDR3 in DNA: TGTGCCAGCTCACGTCAGCTTACGGGGGCTTTCAATGAGCAGTTCTTC. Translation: CASSRQLTGAFNEQFF.

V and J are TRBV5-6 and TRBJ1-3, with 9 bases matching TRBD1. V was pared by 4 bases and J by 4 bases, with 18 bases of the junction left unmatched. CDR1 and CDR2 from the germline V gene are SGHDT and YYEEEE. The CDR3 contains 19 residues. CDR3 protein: CASSPSGFTGGWLGNTIYF. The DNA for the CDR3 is TGTGCCAGCAGCCCCTCCGGTTTCACAGGGGGCTGGCTCGGAAACACCATATATTTT. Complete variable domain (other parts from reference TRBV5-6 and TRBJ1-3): DAGVTQSPTHLIKTRGQQVTLRCSPKSGHDTVSWYQQALGQGPQFIFQYYEEEERQRGNFPDRFSGHQFPNYSSELNVNALLLGDSALYLCASSPSGFTGGWLGNTIYFGEGSWLTVV.

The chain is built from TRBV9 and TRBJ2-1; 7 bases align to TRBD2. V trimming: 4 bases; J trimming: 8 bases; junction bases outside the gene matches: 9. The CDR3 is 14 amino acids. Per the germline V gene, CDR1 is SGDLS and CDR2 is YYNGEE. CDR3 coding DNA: TGTGCCAGCAGCCGAGCAGGCGGGAGATATGAGCAGTTCTTC. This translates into CASSRAGGRYEQFF.

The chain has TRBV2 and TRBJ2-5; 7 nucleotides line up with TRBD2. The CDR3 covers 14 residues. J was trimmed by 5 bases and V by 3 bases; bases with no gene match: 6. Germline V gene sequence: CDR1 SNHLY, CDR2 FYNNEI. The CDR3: CASSDGGGIETQYF. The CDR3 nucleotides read TGTGCCAGCAGTGATGGGGGGGGGATTGAGACCCAGTACTTC. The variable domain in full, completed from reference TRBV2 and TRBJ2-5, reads EPEVTQTPSHQVTQMGQEVILRCVPISNHLYFYWYRQILGQKVEFLVSFYNNEISEKSEIFDDQFSVERPDGSNFTLKIRSTKLEDSAMYFCASSDGGGIETQYFGPGTRLLVL.

The CDR3 protein is CASTSSSEGTQYF. CDR3 bases: TGTGCCAGCACCAGTAGCTCGGAGGGGACCCAGTACTTC. The chain links TRBV2 to TRBJ2-5; possible D gene TRBD2, 6 bases. Trimming removed 7 bases from V and 7 bases from J, with 16 bases in between. This CDR3 has 13 amino acids. Looked up from germline, CDR1 is SNHLY and CDR2 is FYNNEI.

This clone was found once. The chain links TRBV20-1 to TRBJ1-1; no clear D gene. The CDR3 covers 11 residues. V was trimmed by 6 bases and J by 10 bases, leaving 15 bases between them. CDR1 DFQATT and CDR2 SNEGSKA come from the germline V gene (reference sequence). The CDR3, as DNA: TGCAGTGCCCCTTCCCAGCTGACAGCTTTCTTT. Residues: CSAPSQLTAFF.

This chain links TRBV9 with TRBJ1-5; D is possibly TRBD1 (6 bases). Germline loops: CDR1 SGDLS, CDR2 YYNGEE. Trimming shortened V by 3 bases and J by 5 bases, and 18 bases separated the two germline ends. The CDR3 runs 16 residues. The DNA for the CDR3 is TGTGCCAGCAGCGCCAACGAGGGGGGGGCGGATCAGCCCCAGCATTTT. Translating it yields CASSANEGGADQPQHF.

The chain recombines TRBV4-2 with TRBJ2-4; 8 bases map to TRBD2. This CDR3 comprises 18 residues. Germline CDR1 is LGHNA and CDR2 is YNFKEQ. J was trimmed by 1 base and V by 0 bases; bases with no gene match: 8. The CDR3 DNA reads TGTGCCAGCAGCCAAGATAGCGGGGCGAGGACGGCCAAAAACATTCAGTACTTC. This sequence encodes CASSQDSGARTAKNIQYF.

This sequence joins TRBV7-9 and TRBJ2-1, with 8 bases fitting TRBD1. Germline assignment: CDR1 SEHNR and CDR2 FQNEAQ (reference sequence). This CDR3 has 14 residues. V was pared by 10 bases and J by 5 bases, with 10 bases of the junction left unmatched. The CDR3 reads CAIRGQGVNNEQFF. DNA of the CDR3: TGTGCCATCAGGGGGCAGGGGGTAAACAATGAGCAGTTCTTC.

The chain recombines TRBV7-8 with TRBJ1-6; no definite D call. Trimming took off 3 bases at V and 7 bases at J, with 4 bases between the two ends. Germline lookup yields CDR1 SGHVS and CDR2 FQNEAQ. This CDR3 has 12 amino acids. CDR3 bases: TGTGCCAGCAGCTTGGTAAATTCACCCCTCCACTTT. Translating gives CASSLVNSPLHF. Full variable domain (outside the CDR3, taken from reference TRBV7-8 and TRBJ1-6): GAGVSQSPRYKVAKRGQDVALRCDPISGHVSLFWYQQALGQGPEFLTYFQNEAQLDKSGLPSDRFFAERPEGSVSTLKIQRTQQEDSAVYLCASSLVNSPLHFGNGTRLTVT.

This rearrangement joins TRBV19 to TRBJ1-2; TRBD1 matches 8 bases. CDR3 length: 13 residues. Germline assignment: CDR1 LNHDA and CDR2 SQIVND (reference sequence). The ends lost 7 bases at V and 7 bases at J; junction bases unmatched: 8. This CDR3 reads CASTPDRVRGYTF. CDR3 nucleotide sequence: TGTGCCAGTACGCCGGACAGGGTGCGTGGCTACACCTTC.

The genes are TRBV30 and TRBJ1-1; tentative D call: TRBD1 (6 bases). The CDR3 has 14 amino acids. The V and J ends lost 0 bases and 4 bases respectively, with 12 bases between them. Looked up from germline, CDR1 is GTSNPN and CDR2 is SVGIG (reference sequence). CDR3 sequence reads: CAWSVYGGGTEAFF. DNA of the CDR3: TGTGCCTGGAGTGTTTATGGGGGCGGCACTGAAGCTTTCTTT.

The CDR3 spells CATGGQGLYEQYF. CDR3 bases: TGTGCCACAGGCGGACAGGGCCTCTACGAGCAGTACTTC. The chain combines TRBV6-5 with TRBJ2-7, with 8 positions matching TRBD1. This CDR3 spans 13 amino acids. Germline lookup yields CDR1 MNHEY and CDR2 SVGAGI. V lost 10 bases, J lost 3 bases, and 8 bases stayed unmatched.

CDR3 protein: CASTGNNYGYTF. The CDR3 nucleotides read TGTGCCAGCACAGGGAATAACTATGGCTACACCTTC. The chain carries TRBV9 and TRBJ1-2; D may be TRBD1 (5 bases). The germline V gene has CDR1 SGDLS and CDR2 YYNGEE. V was pared by 6 bases and J by 1 base, with 7 bases between. CDR3 length equals 12 residues. The whole variable domain, remainder taken from reference TRBV9 and TRBJ1-2, is DSGVTQTPKHLITATGQRVTLRCSPRSGDLSVYWYQQSLDQGLQFLIQYYNGEERAKGNILERFSAQQFPDLHSELNLSSLELGDSALYFCASTGNNYGYTFGSGTRLTVV.

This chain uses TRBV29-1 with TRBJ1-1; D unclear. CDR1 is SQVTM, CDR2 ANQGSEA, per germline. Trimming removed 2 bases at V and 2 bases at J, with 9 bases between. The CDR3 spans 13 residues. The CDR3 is CSVEQRLNTEAFF. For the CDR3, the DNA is TGCAGCGTTGAACAGCGACTAAACACTGAAGCTTTCTTT.

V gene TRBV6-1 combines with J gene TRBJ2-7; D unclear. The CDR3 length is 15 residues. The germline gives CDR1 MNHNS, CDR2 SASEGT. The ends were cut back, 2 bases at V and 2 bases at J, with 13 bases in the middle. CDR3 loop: CASSEYRDFPYEQYF. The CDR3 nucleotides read TGTGCCAGCAGTGAATATAGAGATTTCCCCTACGAGCAGTACTTC.

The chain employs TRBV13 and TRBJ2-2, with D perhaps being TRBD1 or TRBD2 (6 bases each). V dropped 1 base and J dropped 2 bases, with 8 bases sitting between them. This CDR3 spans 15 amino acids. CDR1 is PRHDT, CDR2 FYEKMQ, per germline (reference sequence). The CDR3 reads CASSLEGGNTGELFF. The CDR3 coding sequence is TGTGCCAGCAGCTTAGAGGGGGGTAACACCGGGGAGCTGTTTTTT.

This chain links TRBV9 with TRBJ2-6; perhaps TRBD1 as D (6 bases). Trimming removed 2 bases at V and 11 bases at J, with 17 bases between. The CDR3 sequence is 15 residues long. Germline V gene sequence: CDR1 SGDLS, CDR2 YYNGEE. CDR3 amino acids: CASSVGDRFVDVLTF. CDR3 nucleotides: TGTGCCAGCAGCGTTGGCGACAGGTTTGTAGACGTCCTGACTTTC.

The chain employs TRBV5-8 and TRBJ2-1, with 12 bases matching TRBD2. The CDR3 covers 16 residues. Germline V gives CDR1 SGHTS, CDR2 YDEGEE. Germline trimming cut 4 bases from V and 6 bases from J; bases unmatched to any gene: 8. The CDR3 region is CASSHLTSGSFNEQFF. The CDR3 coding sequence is TGTGCCAGCAGCCACCTGACTAGCGGGAGTTTCAATGAGCAGTTCTTC.

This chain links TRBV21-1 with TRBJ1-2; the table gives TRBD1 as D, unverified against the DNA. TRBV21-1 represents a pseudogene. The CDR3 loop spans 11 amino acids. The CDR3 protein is CASIRQAGYTF. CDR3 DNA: TGTGCCAGCATTCGACAGGCCGGCTACACCTTC.

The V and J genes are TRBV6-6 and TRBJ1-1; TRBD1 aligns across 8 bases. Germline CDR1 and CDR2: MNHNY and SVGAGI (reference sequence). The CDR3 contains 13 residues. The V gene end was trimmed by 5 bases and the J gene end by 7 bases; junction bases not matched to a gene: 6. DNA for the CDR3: TGTGCCAGCAGTCTCCACAGGGGGGATGAAGCTTTCTTT. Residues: CASSLHRGDEAFF.

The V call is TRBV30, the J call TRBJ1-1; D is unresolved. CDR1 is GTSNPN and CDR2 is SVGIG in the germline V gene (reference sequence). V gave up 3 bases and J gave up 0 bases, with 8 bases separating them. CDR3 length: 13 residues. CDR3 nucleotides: TGTGCCTGGAGCGAAGAATTGAACACTGAAGCTTTCTTT. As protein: CAWSEELNTEAFF.

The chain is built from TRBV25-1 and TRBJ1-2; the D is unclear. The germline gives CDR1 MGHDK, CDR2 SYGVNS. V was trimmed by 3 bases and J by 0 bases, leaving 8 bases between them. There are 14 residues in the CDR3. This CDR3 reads CASSDGGTNYGYTF. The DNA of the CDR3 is TGTGCCAGCAGTGATGGTGGGACTAACTATGGCTACACCTTC.